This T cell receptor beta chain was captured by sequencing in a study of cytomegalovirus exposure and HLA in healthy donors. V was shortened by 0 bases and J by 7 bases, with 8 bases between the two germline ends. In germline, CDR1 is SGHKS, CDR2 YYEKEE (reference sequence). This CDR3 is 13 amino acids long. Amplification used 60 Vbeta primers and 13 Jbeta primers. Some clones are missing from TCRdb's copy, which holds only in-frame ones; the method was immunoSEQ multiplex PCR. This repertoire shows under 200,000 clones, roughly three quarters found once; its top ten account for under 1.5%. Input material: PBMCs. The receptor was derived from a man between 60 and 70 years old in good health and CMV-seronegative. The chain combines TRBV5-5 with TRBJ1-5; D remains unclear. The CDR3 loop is CASSLDSQQPQHF. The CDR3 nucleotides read TGTGCCAGCAGCTTGGACAGCCAACAGCCCCAGCATTTT.